This entry describes one TCR beta chain. From germline, CDR1 is SNHLY and CDR2 FYNNEI. The ends lost 2 bases at V and 8 bases at J; junction bases unmatched: 6. The CDR3 covers 15 residues. This sample is part of a study of blood T cell repertoires in COVID-19. Some clones are missing from TCRdb's copy, which holds only in-frame ones; the method was immunoSEQ multiplex PCR. The sample lists about 190,000 clones, over 80% seen once, with about 6% in the top ten. The sequenced sample consisted of peripheral blood. The V call is TRBV2, the J call TRBJ1-4; 9 positions agree with TRBD1. This sequence was found in a woman aged 40 to 49 with acute or convalescent COVID-19. The CDR3, as DNA: TGTGCCAGCAGTGAACTAACCGGGACAGGGGAAAAACTGTTTTTT. This translates into CASSELTGTGEKLFF. The full variable domain, rest sourced from reference TRBV2 and TRBJ1-4, is EPEVTQTPSHQVTQMGQEVILRCVPISNHLYFYWYRQILGQKVEFLVSFYNNEISEKSEIFDDQFSVERPDGSNFTLKIRSTKLEDSAMYFCASSELTGTGEKLFFGSGTQLSVL.